One and the same sample provided the 32 T cell receptor beta chains below, sequenced in a study of shared clonotypes between healthy human individuals. Profiled with immunoSEQ multiplex PCR; TCRdb holds only in-frame clones, not every one. This sample has some 1,400,000 clones, with roughly 97% found just once. What was sequenced was naive CD4+ T cells sorted from blood. Sample subset: CD45RA+ positively selected. Receptors were obtained from a man aged 25-45 years in good health.

The chain joins TRBV5-5 to TRBJ1-5; D gene uncertain. CDR1 and CDR2 (germline): SGHKS, YYEKEE (reference sequence). Trimming cost V 0 bases and J 0 bases, with 7 bases left between them. The CDR3 loop spans 15 amino acids. The CDR3: CASSLGRYSNQPQHF. CDR3 DNA: TGTGCCAGCAGCTTGGGCAGGTATAGCAATCAGCCCCAGCATTTT.

The J gene is TRBJ1-5, the V gene TRBV7-9; 7 bases are shared with TRBD1. Per germline, CDR1 SEHNR and CDR2 FQNEAQ (reference sequence). V was clipped by 5 bases and J by 1 base; unmatched bases: 5. This CDR3 is 15 amino acids long. DNA for the CDR3: TGTGCCAGCAGCGAGACAGGGATGAGCAATCAGCCCCAGCATTTT. Translating gives CASSETGMSNQPQHF.

The chain uses TRBV19 and TRBJ2-6; D is uncertain. The V gene lost 0 bases and the J gene lost 4 bases, with 13 bases spanning the gap. The CDR3 is made up of 17 amino acids. Per germline, CDR1 LNHDA and CDR2 SQIVND (reference sequence). The CDR3 loop is CASSIDRAWNGANVLTF. CDR3 in DNA: TGTGCCAGTAGTATAGATCGAGCATGGAACGGGGCCAACGTCCTGACTTTC.

V is TRBV5-1 and J is TRBJ1-1; D is unresolved. CDR1 is SGHRS, CDR2 YFSETQ, per germline. There are 13 residues in the CDR3. V lost 6 bases to trimming and J lost 1 base, with 10 bases between them. CDR3 in DNA: TGCGCCAGCAAATCGTCCGGGAACACTGAAGCTTTCTTT. Amino acid sequence: CASKSSGNTEAFF.

As DNA, the CDR3 is TGTGCCAGTAACGTACAGGGGGCGACCCCTAACTATGGCTACACCTTC. Translating it yields CASNVQGATPNYGYTF. The rearrangement uses TRBV19 and TRBJ1-2; 9 bases align to TRBD1. This CDR3 has 16 amino acids. V was clipped by 7 bases and J by 0 bases; unmatched bases: 9. CDR1 and CDR2 (germline): LNHDA, SQIVND (reference sequence).

The chain has TRBV29-1 and TRBJ2-3, with 12 bases fitting TRBD1. Germline trimming cut 5 bases from V and 5 bases from J; bases unmatched to any gene: 5. The CDR3 loop spans 14 amino acids. Germline V CDR1 and CDR2: SQVTM, ANQGSEA. The CDR3 loop is CSVRDRGRGDTQYF. The CDR3 region has the DNA TGCAGCGTTAGGGACAGGGGGCGAGGAGATACGCAGTATTTT.

V usage is TRBV7-9 and J usage is TRBJ2-2; D not resolved. Germline values: CDR1 SEHNR, CDR2 FQNEAQ (reference sequence). V was clipped by 1 base and J by 4 bases, with 7 bases between them. The CDR3 totals 14 residues. CDR3 sequence reads: CASSLVGSTGELFF. CDR3 DNA: TGTGCCAGCAGCTTAGTTGGCTCCACCGGGGAGCTGTTTTTT.

This clone turned up a few times. V usage is TRBV28 and J usage is TRBJ1-5; D is perhaps TRBD1 (5 bases). Between the trimmed V and J ends, which lost 5 bases and 5 bases, there was a span of 16 bases. Germline CDR1 reads MDHEN; CDR2 reads SYDVKM. This CDR3 comprises 15 residues. The CDR3 region is CASSPPGGDYQPQHF. The CDR3 DNA sequence: TGTGCCAGCAGTCCCCCGGGGGGAGACTATCAGCCCCAGCATTTT.

V gene TRBV11-2 combines with J gene TRBJ2-1; no reliable D call. Deletions cut 5 bases from V and 6 bases from J, with 23 bases between. This CDR3 has 17 residues. Germline V lookup: CDR1 SGHAT, CDR2 FQNNGV. CDR3 sequence reads: CASSLTFRPGLGNEQFF. The CDR3 DNA reads TGTGCCAGCAGCCTCACTTTTAGACCCGGTCTCGGCAATGAGCAGTTCTTC. The full variable domain, its missing parts supplied by reference TRBV11-2 and TRBJ2-1, is EAGVAQSPRYKIIEKRQSVAFWCNPISGHATLYWYQQILGQGPKLLIQFQNNGVVDDSQLPKDRFSAERLKGVDSTLKIQPAKLEDSAVYLCASSLTFRPGLGNEQFFGPGTRLTVL.

Only one count was recorded for this clone. The rearrangement links TRBV6-5 to TRBJ2-3; D is ambiguous. This CDR3 comprises 14 residues. Trimming took 2 bases from V and 4 from J, leaving 10 bases between them. The germline V gene encodes CDR1 MNHEY and CDR2 SVGAGI. The CDR3 loop reads CASSYGLVADTQYF. CDR3 DNA: TGTGCCAGCAGTTACGGTCTTGTGGCAGATACGCAGTATTTT.

This clone was observed a single time. The chain combines TRBV5-1 with TRBJ2-3, with D uncertain. Germline V CDR1 and CDR2: SGHRS, YFSETQ. V lost 6 bases, J lost 6 bases, and 17 bases lay in between. This CDR3 contains 14 residues. The CDR3 coding sequence is TGCGCCAGCAACCTAAACTTAGGTCCCGATACGCAGTATTTT. Translating gives CASNLNLGPDTQYF. Full variable domain (rest looked up from reference TRBV5-1 and TRBJ2-3): KAGVTQTPRYLIKTRGQQVTLSCSPISGHRSVSWYQQTPGQGLQFLFEYFSETQRNKGNFPGRFSGRQFSNSRSEMNVSTLELGDSALYLCASNLNLGPDTQYFGPGTRLTVL.

The chain links TRBV5-1 to TRBJ1-1; TRBD1 matches at 7 bases. With V trimmed by 0 bases and J by 5 bases, 7 bases remained unmatched. CDR1 SGHRS and CDR2 YFSETQ come from the germline V gene. This CDR3 has 15 amino acids. This CDR3 is CASSLGDRARTEAFF. CDR3 coding DNA: TGCGCCAGCAGCTTGGGTGACAGGGCTAGGACTGAAGCTTTCTTT.

The chain joins TRBV2 to TRBJ2-7; D is undetermined. The germline gives CDR1 SNHLY, CDR2 FYNNEI. CDR3 length: 15 amino acids. Deletions cut 8 bases from V and 0 bases from J, with 17 bases between. CDR3 loop: CASSLGFMSSYEQYF. The CDR3 nucleotides are TGTGCCAGCTCTTTAGGTTTCATGAGCTCCTACGAGCAGTACTTC.

This rearrangement joins TRBV29-1 to TRBJ2-1; 11 bases align to TRBD2. Germline V lookup: CDR1 SQVTM, CDR2 ANQGSEA. The CDR3 consists of 15 residues. Trimming at V came to 2 bases and at J to 2 bases, leaving 2 bases not matched to a gene. The DNA for the CDR3 is TGCAGCGTTGAAAGACTAGCGGGACCCTACAATGAGCAGTTCTTC. Translated, it gives CSVERLAGPYNEQFF.

This chain connects TRBV27 to TRBJ2-7; 7 bases match TRBD1. Germline values: CDR1 MNHEY, CDR2 SMNVEV (reference sequence). This CDR3 is built from 14 residues. The V gene end was trimmed by 3 bases and the J gene end by 4 bases; junction bases not matched to a gene: 6. The DNA of the CDR3 is TGTGCCAGCAGTTTCGGGGACAGAGAGTACGAGCAGTACTTC. This encodes CASSFGDREYEQYF.

V usage is TRBV9 and J usage is TRBJ2-2; D ambiguous. The CDR3 has 15 residues. Germline V gives CDR1 SGDLS, CDR2 YYNGEE. Trimming shortened V by 0 bases and J by 6 bases, and 12 bases separated the two germline ends. CDR3 coding DNA: TGTGCCAGCAGCGTAGAATTAGAAGGACCCGGGGAGCTGTTTTTT. It is translated as CASSVELEGPGELFF.

This chain connects TRBV10-3 to TRBJ1-5, with D possibly being TRBD1 (5 bases). Trimming took 3 bases from V and 0 from J, leaving 15 bases between them. Germline V gene sequence: CDR1 ENHRY, CDR2 SYGVKD. The CDR3 covers 17 residues. The CDR3 here is CAISDGFGRDSNQPQHF. The CDR3 nucleotides are TGTGCCATCAGTGATGGATTCGGCAGGGATAGCAATCAGCCCCAGCATTTT.

The rearrangement joins TRBV11-3 to TRBJ2-1; tentatively, D is TRBD1 (6 bases). The CDR3 totals 15 residues. The germline CDR1 and CDR2 sequences are SGHNT and YENEEA. The V end was cut by 3 bases, the J end by 1 base, with 10 bases between. The CDR3 region has the DNA TGTGCCAGCAGCTTCCGGACAGCATCCTACAATGAGCAGTTCTTC. Protein product: CASSFRTASYNEQFF.

V usage is TRBV21-1 and J usage is TRBJ2-7; the table's D call TRBD1 went unverified against the DNA. TRBV21-1 is labeled a pseudogene. The CDR3 loop spans 15 amino acids. The CDR3 spells CASTDRQGDRHEQYF. DNA for the CDR3: TGTGCCAGCACCGATCGACAGGGGGATCGCCACGAGCAGTACTTC.

The gene calls are TRBV2 and TRBJ2-1, with D hard to call. The CDR3 totals 12 residues. CDR1 is SNHLY and CDR2 is FYNNEI in the germline V gene. Trimming cost V 7 bases and J 7 bases, with 11 bases left between them. This CDR3 is CASKSPRNEQFF. The CDR3 DNA sequence: TGTGCCAGCAAGTCCCCTAGAAATGAGCAGTTCTTC.

This chain uses TRBV7-2 with TRBJ1-1, with 8 bases identical to TRBD1. V was pared by 1 base and J by 1 base, with 2 bases of the junction left unmatched. The germline V gene encodes CDR1 SGHTA and CDR2 FQGNSA. This CDR3 has 15 residues. CDR3 amino acids: CASSLEGTGNTEAFF. The CDR3 nucleotides are TGTGCCAGCAGCTTAGAGGGGACAGGGAACACTGAAGCTTTCTTT.

With respect to this clone: Its ends do not fully match the called genes, so a read error is possible. This sequence joins TRBV4-2 and TRBJ1-2; tentative D call: TRBD1 (5 bases). This CDR3 has 11 amino acids. The germline CDR1 and CDR2 sequences are LGHNA and YNFKEQ. DNA for the CDR3: TGTGCCAGCAGCCAAGAGGGGCCCTTCGCCTTC. Translation: CASSQEGPFAF.

The V call is TRBV2, the J call TRBJ1-5; a possible D gene is TRBD1 (5 bases). V was trimmed by 2 bases and J by 7 bases, leaving 12 bases between them. This CDR3 comprises 14 residues. CDR1 is SNHLY, CDR2 FYNNEI, per germline. CDR3 sequence reads: CASSENRAGQPQHF. The CDR3 coding sequence is TGTGCCAGCAGTGAAAATAGGGCAGGGCAGCCCCAGCATTTT.

This chain joins TRBV18 and TRBJ1-4; unclear D gene. V was shortened by 3 bases and J by 3 bases, with 8 bases between the two germline ends. This CDR3 has 14 residues. Germline CDR1 reads KGHSH; CDR2 reads LQKENI. The CDR3 DNA sequence: TGTGCCAGCTCACCTCAAACATCTAATGAAAAACTGTTTTTT. It is translated as CASSPQTSNEKLFF.

The chain employs TRBV30 and TRBJ1-1; D is perhaps TRBD1 (5 bases). Deletions cut 3 bases from V and 7 bases from J, with 9 bases between. CDR3 length: 11 amino acids. Germline-derived CDR1 and CDR2 are GTSNPN and SVGIG (reference sequence). CDR3 region: CAWSGGGEAFF. CDR3 coding DNA: TGTGCCTGGAGCGGGGGAGGTGAAGCTTTCTTT. Filled out from reference TRBV30 and TRBJ1-1, the complete variable domain reads SQTIHQWPATLVQPVGSPLSLECTVEGTSNPNLYWYRQAAGRGLQLLFYSVGIGQISSEVPQNLSASRPQDRQFILSSKKLLLSDSGFYLCAWSGGGEAFFGQGTRLTVV.

V gene TRBV9 combines with J gene TRBJ2-1; 9 positions agree with TRBD1. The V gene's germline CDR1 is SGDLS and CDR2 YYNGEE. V was pared by 0 bases and J by 6 bases, with 7 bases of the junction left unmatched. This CDR3 region has 16 residues. In nucleotides, the CDR3 is TGTGCCAGCAGCGTAGAGGGGGACAGGGCGTCCAATGAGCAGTTCTTC. It yields the protein CASSVEGDRASNEQFF.

The chain couples TRBV28 to TRBJ1-2, with a weak D call TRBD1 (5 bases). Per the germline V gene, CDR1 is MDHEN and CDR2 is SYDVKM. The CDR3 length is 11 residues. Trimming took off 9 bases at V and 8 bases at J, with 13 bases between the two ends. The CDR3 loop is CASMRRQGYTF. The CDR3 DNA sequence: TGTGCCAGTATGAGACGACAGGGCTACACCTTC.

J is TRBJ2-5 and V is TRBV14; TRBD2 is a possible D gene (5 bases). Germline V gene data show CDR1 as SGHDN and CDR2 as FVKESK. V lost 5 bases, J lost 2 bases, and 12 bases lay in between. The CDR3 has 14 amino acids. In DNA form, the CDR3 reads TGTGCCAGCAGCTTAAGCGGACGACAAGAGACCCAGTACTTC. Its translation: CASSLSGRQETQYF.

This clone was observed a few times. In nucleotides, the CDR3 is TGTGCCAGCGGGGCAGCCACTATCTCTGGGGCCAACGTCCTGACTTTC. This encodes CASGAATISGANVLTF. The chain uses TRBV28 and TRBJ2-6; perhaps TRBD1 as D (5 bases). Germline values: CDR1 MDHEN, CDR2 SYDVKM. This CDR3 is 16 amino acids long. Trimming pared 8 bases from V and 0 bases from J, leaving 14 bases between.

With regard to this clone: The sample has other DNA sequences that encode this CDR3 too. The J gene is TRBJ2-7, the V gene TRBV28; D uncertain. V gave up 6 bases and J gave up 3 bases, with 6 bases separating them. CDR3 length: 11 amino acids. The V gene's germline CDR1 is MDHEN and CDR2 SYDVKM. The CDR3 sequence is CASSLNYEQYF. CDR3 DNA: TGTGCCAGCAGCCTAAACTACGAGCAGTACTTC.

There are a few counts of this clone. The chain joins TRBV7-9 to TRBJ2-7; no firm D call. The germline gives CDR1 SEHNR, CDR2 FQNEAQ (reference sequence). The CDR3 consists of 13 residues. The ends were cut back, 5 bases at V and 0 bases at J, with 8 bases in the middle. For the CDR3, the DNA is TGTGCCAGCAGCCGAGGACGCTCCTACGAGCAGTACTTC. This gives the protein CASSRGRSYEQYF.

V and J are TRBV7-2 and TRBJ2-1; 11 nucleotides align to TRBD2. The CDR3 extends over 16 amino acids. Germline V gene data show CDR1 as SGHTA and CDR2 as FQGNSA. V was clipped by 5 bases and J by 3 bases; unmatched bases: 6. In DNA form, the CDR3 reads TGTGCCAGCAGCCTCCAAGGACTAGCGGGCTACAATGAGCAGTTCTTC. Encoded protein: CASSLQGLAGYNEQFF. Using reference TRBV7-2 and TRBJ2-1 for the parts outside the CDR3, the full variable domain is GAGVSQSPSNKVTEKGKDVELRCDPISGHTALYWYRQSLGQGLEFLIYFQGNSAPDKSGLPSDRFSAERTGGSVSTLTIQRTQQEDSAVYLCASSLQGLAGYNEQFFGPGTRLTVL.